The 18 T cell receptor beta chains below all came from one sample that was sequenced in a study of type 1 regulatory T cells. One entry per CDR3 protein results from TCRdb running MiXCR on the reads. This sample has some 18,000 distinct CDR3 sequences, with roughly 10% found just once. The sequenced sample consisted of CD4+ T cells, either the whole sample or a sorted fraction (not recorded which). The origin of the receptors is a human donor in good health.

In this sample, this clonotype turned up many times. The rearrangement links TRBV6-5 to TRBJ2-7, with no clear D. This CDR3 region has 13 residues. With 0 bases removed from V and 12 bases from J, the gap between germline ends came to 15 bases. Germline V gene data show CDR1 as MNHEY and CDR2 as SVGAGI. CDR3 nucleotide sequence: TGTGCCAGCAGTTACTCGAGTCAGGATAATCCGTACTTC. Amino acids: CASSYSSQDNPYF.

This clonotype was seen only once. V usage is TRBV20-1 and J usage is TRBJ2-3; TRBD2 matches 9 bases. Germline V gene lookup returns CDR1 DFQATT and CDR2 SNEGSKA (reference sequence). The J segment lost 3 bases and the V segment lost 0 bases, leaving 4 bases of the junction unmatched. The CDR3 is made up of 15 amino acids. This chain's CDR3 is CSARDSGLATDTQYF. In DNA, the CDR3 is TGCAGTGCTAGAGATTCCGGACTAGCGACAGATACGCAGTATTTT.

By share of the sample, this clonotype is medium-sized. As DNA, the CDR3 is TGCAGCGCCCGAGGCACCGGGGAGCTGTTTTTT. Protein sequence: CSARGTGELFF. The chain carries TRBV29-1 and TRBJ2-2; D ambiguous. Germline V gene data show CDR1 as SQVTM and CDR2 as ANQGSEA. The CDR3 runs to 11 residues. V was clipped by 7 bases and J by 4 bases, with 7 bases between them.

As for this clonotype: One junction end does not reproduce the germline sequence, and a read error may be involved. This chain connects TRBV5-1 to TRBJ2-5; perhaps TRBD2 as D (6 bases). CDR3 length equals 13 residues. The V gene's germline CDR1 is SGHRS and CDR2 YFSETQ. CDR3 nucleotide sequence: TGTGCCAGCAAATCCGGACTACTGGAGACCCAGTACTTC. It yields the protein CASKSGLLETQYF.

This chain connects TRBV5-1 to TRBJ2-5; TRBD2 matches at 7 bases. The CDR3 contains 16 residues. The trim removed 1 base at V and 1 base at J, leaving 7 bases unmatched. Germline values: CDR1 SGHRS, CDR2 YFSETQ. CDR3 bases: TGCGCCAGCAGCTTGTCGGGGGGAGCGGGCCAAGAGACCCAGTACTTC. Its translation: CASSLSGGAGQETQYF.

The rearrangement uses TRBV5-4 and TRBJ2-1; TRBD2 agrees at 9 bases. The J segment lost 4 bases and the V segment lost 5 bases, leaving 13 bases of the junction unmatched. The CDR3 length is 17 residues. Germline V gene lookup returns CDR1 SGHNT and CDR2 YYREEE (reference sequence). This chain's CDR3 is CASSLKSGTSRYNEQFF. In DNA form, the CDR3 reads TGTGCCAGCAGTCTTAAATCCGGGACTAGCAGGTACAATGAGCAGTTCTTC. Variable domain in full (rest from reference TRBV5-4 and TRBJ2-1): ETGVTQSPTHLIKTRGQQVTLRCSSQSGHNTVSWYQQALGQGPQFIFQYYREEENGRGNFPPRFSGLQFPNYSSELNVNALELDDSALYLCASSLKSGTSRYNEQFFGPGTRLTVL.

This clonotype was observed a few times. This sequence joins TRBV7-2 and TRBJ2-1; D gene uncertain. This CDR3 comprises 13 residues. Germline V lookup: CDR1 SGHTA, CDR2 FQGNSA. V was cut by 5 bases and J by 6 bases, with 11 bases left in between. DNA for the CDR3: TGTGCCAGCAGCCCCCGGTCCAGCAATGAGCAGTTCTTC. Translated, it gives CASSPRSSNEQFF.

This clonotype is categorized as medium-sized (0.01 to 0.1%). The rearrangement links TRBV5-1 to TRBJ2-1, with D uncertain. Germline CDR1 SGHRS, CDR2 YFSETQ. The CDR3 is made up of 13 amino acids. The germline V and J ends were trimmed by 1 base and 5 bases, with 7 bases remaining between them. The CDR3 sequence is CASSLNWNNEQFF. The CDR3 coding sequence is TGCGCCAGCAGCTTGAACTGGAACAATGAGCAGTTCTTC.

The table lists this clonotype with many counts. V and J are TRBV7-2 and TRBJ2-3; D is uncertain. CDR1 is SGHTA and CDR2 is FQGNSA in the germline V gene. The CDR3 is made up of 14 amino acids. V lost 3 bases and J 6 bases, leaving 13 bases between the germline ends. The CDR3, as DNA: TGTGCCAGCAGCTTTAGGCAATCTGAGGATACGCAGTATTTT. Protein sequence: CASSFRQSEDTQYF.

V is TRBV15 and J is TRBJ2-1, with D perhaps matching TRBD2 (5 bases). This CDR3 has 15 residues. The V gene's germline CDR1 is LNHNV and CDR2 YYDKDF (reference sequence). V was clipped by 1 base and J by 3 bases, with 10 bases between them. CDR3 loop: CATSRGADFYNEQFF. For the CDR3, the DNA is TGTGCCACCAGCAGAGGAGCGGACTTCTACAATGAGCAGTTCTTC.

To note about this clonotype: A much larger clone lies one base from this, so it may be a read error. This sequence joins TRBV4-2 and TRBJ1-2, with D perhaps TRBD1 (6 bases). This CDR3 has 15 residues. Germline assignment: CDR1 LGHNA and CDR2 YNFKEQ. CDR3 amino acids: CASSQEYDRSYGCTF. The CDR3 region has the DNA TGTGCCAGCAGCCAAGAGTATGACAGGTCCTATGGCTGCACCTTC.

The table lists this clonotype with many counts. The V gene is TRBV14, the J gene TRBJ1-1; possible D gene TRBD1, 5 bases. Germline CDR1 is SGHDN and CDR2 is FVKESK. The V end was cut by 6 bases, the J end by 1 base, with 12 bases between. CDR3 length equals 14 residues. This CDR3 reads CASREGGANTEAFF. The CDR3 DNA reads as TGTGCCAGCAGAGAAGGAGGGGCGAACACTGAAGCTTTCTTT.

This clonotype was seen just once. A much bigger clone sits one base away, suggesting this may be a read error. The V and J genes are TRBV30 and TRBJ2-1; no reliable D call. The CDR3 has 14 amino acids. Germline lookup yields CDR1 GTSNPN and CDR2 SVGIG (reference sequence). The CDR3 here is CARSDGPTYNEQFF. CDR3 coding DNA: TGTGCCCGGAGTGACGGGCCAACCTACAATGAGCAGTTCTTC.

The V and J genes are TRBV14 and TRBJ2-2, with TRBD2 matching over 7 bases. Germline V CDR1 and CDR2: SGHDN, FVKESK. The trim removed 3 bases at V and 6 bases at J, leaving 7 bases unmatched. The CDR3 extends over 15 amino acids. CDR3 protein: CASSHPAGSSGELFF. The CDR3 DNA follows: TGTGCCAGCAGCCATCCAGCGGGATCATCCGGGGAGCTGTTTTTT.

In its sample, this clonotype was seen many times. The CDR3 region is CATSRPAVPQYNEQFF. The DNA for the CDR3 is TGTGCCACCAGCAGACCGGCGGTTCCTCAATACAATGAGCAGTTCTTC. This chain uses TRBV15 with TRBJ2-1; D call uncertain. CDR1 is LNHNV, CDR2 YYDKDF, per germline (reference sequence). Trimming took off 2 bases at V and 4 bases at J, with 15 bases between the two ends. The CDR3 is made up of 16 amino acids.

A note on this clonotype: A read error may explain this, as a much larger clone is one base away. In DNA form, the CDR3 reads TGTGTCACCAGCAGAGATAAAAGGGACAGGGCCGAAAAACTGTTTTTT. It specifies CVTSRDKRDRAEKLFF. The V call is TRBV15, the J call TRBJ1-4; 9 positions match TRBD1. Germline V gene lookup returns CDR1 LNHNV and CDR2 YYDKDF (reference sequence). The CDR3 loop spans 16 amino acids.

The chain carries TRBV9 and TRBJ2-1; D unclear. There are 15 residues in the CDR3. Germline V gene sequence: CDR1 SGDLS, CDR2 YYNGEE. V lost 0 bases and J lost 0, with 7 bases in between. The CDR3 region is CASSVGGNSYNEQFF. The CDR3 bases are TGTGCCAGCAGCGTAGGTGGTAACTCCTACAATGAGCAGTTCTTC.

By sample fraction, this clonotype is medium-sized. The chain couples TRBV12-3 or TRBV12-4 to TRBJ1-2, with 7 bases that match TRBD1. The junction had 4 bases not matched to a gene; V was cut back by 5 bases and J by 4 bases. The CDR3 contains 13 residues. The DNA of the CDR3 is TGTGCCAGCAGTCGGGACAGCCTCTATGGCTACACCTTC. This gives the protein CASSRDSLYGYTF.